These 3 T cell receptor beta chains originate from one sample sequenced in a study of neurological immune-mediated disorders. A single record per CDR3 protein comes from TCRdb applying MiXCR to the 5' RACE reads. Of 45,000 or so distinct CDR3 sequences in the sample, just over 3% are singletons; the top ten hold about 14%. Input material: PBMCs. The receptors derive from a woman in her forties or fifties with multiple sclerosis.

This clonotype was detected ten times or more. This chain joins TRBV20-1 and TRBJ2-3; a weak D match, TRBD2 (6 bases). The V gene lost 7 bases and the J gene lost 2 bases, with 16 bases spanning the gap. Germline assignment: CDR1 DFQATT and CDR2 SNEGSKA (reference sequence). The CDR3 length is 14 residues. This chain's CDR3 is CSGPDAGSTDTQYF. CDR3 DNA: TGCAGTGGACCAGATGCGGGGTCCACAGATACGCAGTATTTT.

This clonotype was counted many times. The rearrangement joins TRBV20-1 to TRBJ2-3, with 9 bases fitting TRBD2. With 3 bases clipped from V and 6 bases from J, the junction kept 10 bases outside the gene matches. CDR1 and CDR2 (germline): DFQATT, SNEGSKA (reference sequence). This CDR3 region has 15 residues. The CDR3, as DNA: TGCAGTGCTAGTCTGCGGGGGGGTCGCGGGGATACGCAGTATTTT. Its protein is CSASLRGGRGDTQYF.

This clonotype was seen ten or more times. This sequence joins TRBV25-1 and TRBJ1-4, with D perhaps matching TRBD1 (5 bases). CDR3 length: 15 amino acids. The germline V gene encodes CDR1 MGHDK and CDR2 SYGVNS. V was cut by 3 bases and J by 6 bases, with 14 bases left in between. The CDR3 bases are TGTGCCAGCAGTGACCTCGGTGGGGCGGATGAAAAACTGTTTTTT. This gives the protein CASSDLGGADEKLFF.